This TCR beta chain is from a study of blood T cell repertoires in COVID-19. Study in general: Samples came from the United States, Italy and Spain, spanning acute and convalescent COVID-19. Nucleic acid was either cDNA or gDNA, and it came from T cells, B-cell-depleted T cells, or PBMCs.

This CDR3 contains 16 residues. Losses at the gene ends were 3 bases for V and 4 bases for J; bases not matched to a gene: 10. CDR1 MNHEY and CDR2 SMNVEV come from the germline V gene (reference sequence). Per the original data handling: Cell counts per sample came from amplifying reference gene primers. The repertoire was sequenced with immunoSEQ multiplex PCR; TCRdb's copy has only in-frame clones and lacks some. The V and J calls and the clone size are those of that table, but D and trimming were determined from the DNA. In the table there are around 260,000 clones, around nine tenths of which are singletons.

This TCR was recovered from a man aged 35 to 55 who had recovered from COVID-19. What was sequenced was peripheral blood. The chain carries TRBV27 and TRBJ2-7; TRBD2 matches at 9 bases. For the CDR3, the DNA is TGTGCCAGCAGTTTGGGCTTAGCGGGGGTACTGTACGAGCAGTACTTC. Amino acids: CASSLGLAGVLYEQYF.